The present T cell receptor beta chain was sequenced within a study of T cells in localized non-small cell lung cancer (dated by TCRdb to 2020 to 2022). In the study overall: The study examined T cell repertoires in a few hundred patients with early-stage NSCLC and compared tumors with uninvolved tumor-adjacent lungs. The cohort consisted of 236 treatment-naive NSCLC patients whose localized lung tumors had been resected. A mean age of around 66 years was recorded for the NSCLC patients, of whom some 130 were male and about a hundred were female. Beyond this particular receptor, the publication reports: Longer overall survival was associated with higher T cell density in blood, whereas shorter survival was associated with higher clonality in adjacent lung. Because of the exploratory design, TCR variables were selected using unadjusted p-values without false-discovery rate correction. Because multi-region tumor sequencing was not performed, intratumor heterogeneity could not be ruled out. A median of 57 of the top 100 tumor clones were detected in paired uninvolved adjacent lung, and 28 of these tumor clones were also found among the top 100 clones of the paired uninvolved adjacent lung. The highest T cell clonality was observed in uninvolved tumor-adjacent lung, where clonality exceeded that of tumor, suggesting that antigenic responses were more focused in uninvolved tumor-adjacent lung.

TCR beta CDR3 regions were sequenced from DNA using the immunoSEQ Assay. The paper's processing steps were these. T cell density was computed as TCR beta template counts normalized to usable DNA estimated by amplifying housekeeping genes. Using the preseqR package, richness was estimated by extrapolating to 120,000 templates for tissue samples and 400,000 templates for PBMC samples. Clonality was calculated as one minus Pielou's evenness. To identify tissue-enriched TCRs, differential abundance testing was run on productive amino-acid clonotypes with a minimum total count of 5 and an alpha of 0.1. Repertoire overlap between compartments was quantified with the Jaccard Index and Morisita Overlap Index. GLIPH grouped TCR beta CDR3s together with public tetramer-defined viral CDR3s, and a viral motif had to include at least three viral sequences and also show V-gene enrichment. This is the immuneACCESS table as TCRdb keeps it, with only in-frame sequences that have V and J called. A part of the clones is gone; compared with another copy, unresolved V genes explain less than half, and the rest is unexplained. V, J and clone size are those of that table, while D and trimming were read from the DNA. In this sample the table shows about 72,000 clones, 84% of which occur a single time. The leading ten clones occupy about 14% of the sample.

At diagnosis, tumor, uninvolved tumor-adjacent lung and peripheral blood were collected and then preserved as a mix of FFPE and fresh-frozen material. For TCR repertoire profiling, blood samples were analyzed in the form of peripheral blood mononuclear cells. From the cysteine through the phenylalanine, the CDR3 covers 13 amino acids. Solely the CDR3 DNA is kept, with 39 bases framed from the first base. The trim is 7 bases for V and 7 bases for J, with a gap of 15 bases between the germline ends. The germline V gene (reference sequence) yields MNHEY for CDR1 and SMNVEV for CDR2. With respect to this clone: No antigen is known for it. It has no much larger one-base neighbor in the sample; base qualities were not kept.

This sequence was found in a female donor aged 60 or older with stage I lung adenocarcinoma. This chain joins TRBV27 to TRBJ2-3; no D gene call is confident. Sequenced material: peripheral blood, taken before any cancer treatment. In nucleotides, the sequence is TGTGCCAGCATCGGAGAGTCTAGGTATACGCAGTATTTT. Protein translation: CASIGESRYTQYF.